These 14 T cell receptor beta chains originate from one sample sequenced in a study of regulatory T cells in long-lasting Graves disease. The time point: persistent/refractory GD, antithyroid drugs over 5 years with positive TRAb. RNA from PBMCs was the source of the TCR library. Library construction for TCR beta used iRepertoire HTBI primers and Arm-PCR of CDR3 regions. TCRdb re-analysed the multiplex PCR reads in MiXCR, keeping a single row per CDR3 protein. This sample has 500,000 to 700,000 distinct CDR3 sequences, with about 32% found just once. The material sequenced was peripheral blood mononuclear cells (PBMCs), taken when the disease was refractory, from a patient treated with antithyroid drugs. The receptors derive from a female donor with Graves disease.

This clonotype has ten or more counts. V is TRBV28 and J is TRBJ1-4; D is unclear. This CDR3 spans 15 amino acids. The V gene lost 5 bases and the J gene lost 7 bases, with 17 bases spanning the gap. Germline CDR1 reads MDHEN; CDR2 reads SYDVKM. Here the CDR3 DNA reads TGTGCCAGCAGTCCCATAGGGCTGGCGAGTGAAAAACTGTTTTTT. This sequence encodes CASSPIGLASEKLFF.

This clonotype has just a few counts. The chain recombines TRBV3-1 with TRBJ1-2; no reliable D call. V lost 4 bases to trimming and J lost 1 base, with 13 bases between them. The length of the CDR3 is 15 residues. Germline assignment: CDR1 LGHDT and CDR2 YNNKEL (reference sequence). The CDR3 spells CASSPFPESNYGYTF. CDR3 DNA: TGTGCCAGCAGCCCCTTCCCAGAGAGTAACTATGGCTACACCTTC.

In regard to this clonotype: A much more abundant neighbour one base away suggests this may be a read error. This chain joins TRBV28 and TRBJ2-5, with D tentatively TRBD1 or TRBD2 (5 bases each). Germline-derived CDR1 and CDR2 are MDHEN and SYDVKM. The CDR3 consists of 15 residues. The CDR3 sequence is CAGSPGTTRGETQYF. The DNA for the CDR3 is TGTGCCGGCAGTCCGGGGACCACCCGGGGAGAGACCCAGTACTTC.

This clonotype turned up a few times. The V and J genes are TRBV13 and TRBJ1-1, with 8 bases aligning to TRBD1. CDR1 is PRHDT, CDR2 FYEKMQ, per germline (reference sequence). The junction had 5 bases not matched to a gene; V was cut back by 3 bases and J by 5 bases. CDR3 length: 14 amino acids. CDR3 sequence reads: CASSFPGGGTEAFF. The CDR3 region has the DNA TGTGCCAGCAGCTTTCCAGGGGGCGGGACTGAAGCTTTCTTT.

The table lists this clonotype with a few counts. CDR3 coding DNA: TGTGCCAGCAGGCTAAGCGGGAGGGCACATACGCAGTATTTT. Its protein product is CASRLSGRAHTQYF. The chain is built from TRBV6-2 or TRBV6-3 and TRBJ2-3, with 10 positions matching TRBD2. The CDR3 contains 14 residues. Germline CDR1 reads MNHEY; CDR2 reads SVGEGT. Losses at the gene ends were 6 bases for V and 7 bases for J; bases not matched to a gene: 7.

CDR3 loop: CSARPVAGRHGYTF. DNA for the CDR3: TGCAGTGCTCGACCAGTTGCGGGGAGGCATGGCTACACCTTC. The J gene is TRBJ1-2, the V gene TRBV20-1; no definite D call. The ends were cut back, 5 bases at V and 6 bases at J, with 19 bases in the middle. CDR1 DFQATT and CDR2 SNEGSKA come from the germline V gene (reference sequence). This CDR3 has 14 residues.

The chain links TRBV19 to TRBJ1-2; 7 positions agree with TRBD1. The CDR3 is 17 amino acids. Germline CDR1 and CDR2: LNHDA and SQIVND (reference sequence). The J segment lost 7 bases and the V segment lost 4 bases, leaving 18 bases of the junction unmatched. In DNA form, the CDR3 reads TGTGCCAGTAGTACCGGGACCGCGGGACAACACAGGGGTGGCTACACCTTC. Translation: CASSTGTAGQHRGGYTF.

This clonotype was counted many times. The CDR3 coding sequence is TGTGCCAGCAGCCAAGACAGCTATGGCTACACCTTC. It codes for CASSQDSYGYTF. The chain has TRBV14 and TRBJ1-2; D remains ambiguous. Germline CDR1 is SGHDN and CDR2 is FVKESK. The CDR3 runs 12 residues. V dropped 0 bases and J dropped 4 bases, with 3 bases sitting between them.

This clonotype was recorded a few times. CDR3 loop: CASSLEGSPGRETQYF. In DNA, the CDR3 is TGTGCCAGCAGTTTAGAGGGAAGCCCGGGGAGGGAGACCCAGTACTTC. This chain links TRBV12-3 or TRBV12-4 with TRBJ2-5, with D possibly being TRBD2 (6 bases). The CDR3 totals 16 residues. The germline V and J ends were trimmed by 1 base and 5 bases, with 17 bases remaining between them.

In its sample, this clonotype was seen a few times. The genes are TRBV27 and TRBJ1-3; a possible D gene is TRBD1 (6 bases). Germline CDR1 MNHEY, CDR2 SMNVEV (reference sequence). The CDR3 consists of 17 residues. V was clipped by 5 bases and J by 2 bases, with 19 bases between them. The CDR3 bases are TGTGCCAGCAGTCACACCGGGGGCCCCTCTACTGGAAACACCATATATTTT. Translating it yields CASSHTGGPSTGNTIYF.

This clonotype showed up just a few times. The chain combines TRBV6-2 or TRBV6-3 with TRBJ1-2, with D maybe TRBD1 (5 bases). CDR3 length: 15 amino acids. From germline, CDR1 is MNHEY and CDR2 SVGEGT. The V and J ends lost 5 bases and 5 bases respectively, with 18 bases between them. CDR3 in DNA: TGTGCCAGCAGTGAAGGCCCCCGAGGGACTTATGGCTACACCTTC. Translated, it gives CASSEGPRGTYGYTF.

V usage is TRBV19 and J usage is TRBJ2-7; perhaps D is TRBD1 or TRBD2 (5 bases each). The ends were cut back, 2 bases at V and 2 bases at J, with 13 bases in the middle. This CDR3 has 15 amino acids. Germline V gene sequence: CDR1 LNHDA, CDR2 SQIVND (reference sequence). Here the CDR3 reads CASSISGTRPYEQYF. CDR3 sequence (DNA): TGTGCCAGTAGTATATCCGGGACGCGACCCTACGAGCAGTACTTC.

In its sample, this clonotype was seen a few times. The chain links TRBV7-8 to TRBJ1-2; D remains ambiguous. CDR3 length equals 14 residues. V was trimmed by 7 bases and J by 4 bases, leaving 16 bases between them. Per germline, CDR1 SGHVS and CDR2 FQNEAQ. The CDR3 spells CASTAVGITYGYTF. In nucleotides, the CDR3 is TGTGCCAGCACCGCAGTGGGGATAACCTATGGCTACACCTTC.

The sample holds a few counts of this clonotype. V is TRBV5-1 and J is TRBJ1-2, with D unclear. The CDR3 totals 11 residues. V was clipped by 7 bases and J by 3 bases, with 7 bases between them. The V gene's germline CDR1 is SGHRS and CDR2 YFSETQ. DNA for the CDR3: TGCGCCAGCGAAATCGACTATGGCTACACCTTC. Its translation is CASEIDYGYTF.